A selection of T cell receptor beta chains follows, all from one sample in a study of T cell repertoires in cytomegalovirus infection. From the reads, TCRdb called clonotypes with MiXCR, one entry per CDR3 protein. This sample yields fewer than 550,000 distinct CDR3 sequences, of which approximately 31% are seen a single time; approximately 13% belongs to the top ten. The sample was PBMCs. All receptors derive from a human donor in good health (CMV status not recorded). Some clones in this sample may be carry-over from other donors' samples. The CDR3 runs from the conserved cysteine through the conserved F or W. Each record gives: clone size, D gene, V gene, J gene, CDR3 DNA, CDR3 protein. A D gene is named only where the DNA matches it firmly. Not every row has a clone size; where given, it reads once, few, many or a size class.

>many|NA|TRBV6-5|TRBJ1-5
TGTGCCAGCAGTTACATACCGCATCAGCCCCAGCATTTT
CASSYIPHQPQHF
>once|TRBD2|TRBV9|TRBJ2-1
TGTGCCAGCAGCCCTAAGACTAGCGGGGGCTACAATGAGCAGTTCTTC
CASSPKTSGGYNEQFF
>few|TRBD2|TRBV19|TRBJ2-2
TGTGCCAGTAGTCCAGGACTAGTGGGGGTGACCGGGGAGCTGTTTTTT
CASSPGLVGVTGELFF
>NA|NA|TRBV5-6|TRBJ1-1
TGTGCCAGCAGCCCTGGAGGGCTCTGGATGACGAACACTGTAGCTTTCTTT
CASSPGGLWMTNTVAFF
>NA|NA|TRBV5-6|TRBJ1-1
TGTGCCAGCAGCTTGCAGCAAATGAACACTGAAGCTTTCTTT
CASSLQQMNTEAFF
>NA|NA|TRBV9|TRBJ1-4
TGTGCCAGCGGGCGCAGCGATAATGAAAAACTGTTTTTT
CASGRSDNEKLFF
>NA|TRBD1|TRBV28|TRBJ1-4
TGTGCCAGCAGTCCCCCGGGACAGGGGGCCTCTTATGAAAAACTGTTTTTT
CASSPPGQGASYEKLFF
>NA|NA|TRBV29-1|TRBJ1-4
TGCAGCGCCAAGGGCCACGGACTGTTTTTT
CSAKGHGLFF
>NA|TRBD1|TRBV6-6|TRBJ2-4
TGTGCCAGCAGGGGGACAGGGGACAAAAACATTCAGTACTTC
CASRGTGDKNIQYF
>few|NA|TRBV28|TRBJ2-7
TGTGCCAGCAGTTTTTCACCAGGGCAGACCTACGAGCAGTACTTC
CASSFSPGQTYEQYF